This T cell receptor (beta chain) was obtained from a study of T cell responses to AZD1222 COVID-19 vaccine. Study results and limitations: Baseline antibody screening turned up just 6 or 7 seropositive AZD1222 recipients. Spike-specific TCR breadth and depth rose after two AZD1222 doses.

TCRdb's table, derived via immunoSEQ multiplex PCR, lists solely in-frame clones and lacks some. The sample gives some 100,000 clones, roughly nine tenths of which show up once; about a sixth is in the top ten. Trimming took off 1 base at V and 9 bases at J, with 10 bases between the two ends. Germline CDR1 reads SNHLY; CDR2 reads FYNNEI. The length of the CDR3 is 13 residues. Remarks on this clone: Its antigen is unidentified.

Specimen: peripheral blood, collected on day 0 of AZD1222 vaccination. The chain recombines TRBV2 with TRBJ1-5; unclear D gene. This clonotype originated in an adult in good health. The CDR3 reads CASSEGWEWPQHF. CDR3 bases: TGTGCCAGCAGTGAAGGGTGGGAATGGCCCCAGCATTTT.